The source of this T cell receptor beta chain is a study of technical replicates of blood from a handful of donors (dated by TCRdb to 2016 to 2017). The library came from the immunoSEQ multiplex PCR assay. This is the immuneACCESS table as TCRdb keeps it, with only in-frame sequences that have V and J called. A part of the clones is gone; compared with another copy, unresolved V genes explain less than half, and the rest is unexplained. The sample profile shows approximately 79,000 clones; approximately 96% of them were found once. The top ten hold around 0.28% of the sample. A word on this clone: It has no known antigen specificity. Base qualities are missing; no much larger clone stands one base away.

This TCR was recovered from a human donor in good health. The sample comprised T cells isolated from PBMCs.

The CDR3 has the sequence CASLGQEAFF. The DNA is as follows: TGTGCCAGCTTAGGACAGGAAGCTTTCTTT. The chain is assembled from TRBV28 and TRBJ1-1; TRBD1 might be the D gene, on 6 matching bases. The CDR3 holds 10 amino acids from the cysteine to the phenylalanine. This entry keeps only the CDR3 DNA: 30 bases, framed from base 1. The germline V gene provides CDR1 MDHEN and CDR2 SYDVKM. Deletion took 8 bases off V and 8 bases off J, with a span of 9 bases between the germline ends.